These T cell receptor beta chains were read from a single sample in a study of beta chain features in type 1 diabetes. Here immunoSEQ multiplex PCR was the method, and the copy in TCRdb shows in-frame clones only, minus some. The sample shows about 220,000 clones, roughly a tenth of them seen only once. The sample comprised central memory CD4+ T cells from blood. The source is a man aged 18 to 29 in good health. The CDR3 runs from the conserved cysteine through the conserved F or W. The D gene is left open where the match is weak. Clone sizes are given selectively: once, few, many, or a class where the clone is expanded.

size,J,V,D,CDR3,DNA
.,TRBJ1-2,TRBV30,.,CAWSRQHTNYGYTF,TGTGCCTGGAGTCGACAGCATACTAACTATGGCTACACCTTC
.,TRBJ2-1,TRBV29-1,.,CSVVAGRREQFF,TGCAGCGTTGTTGCAGGGAGGAGGGAGCAGTTCTTC
.,TRBJ2-1,TRBV5-1,.,CASSLIGPSSYNEQFF,TGCGCCAGCAGCTTGATCGGGCCGAGCTCCTACAATGAGCAGTTCTTC
many,TRBJ2-1,TRBV10-1,.,CASSDPLARNEQFF,TGCGCCAGCAGTGACCCCCTAGCTCGCAATGAGCAGTTCTTC
.,TRBJ2-7,TRBV7-8,.,CASSDRTVGYEQYF,TGTGCCAGCAGCGACAGGACGGTAGGCTACGAGCAGTACTTC
.,TRBJ2-7,TRBV7-9,TRBD2,CASSFTSASYEQYF,TGTGCCAGCAGCTTCACTAGCGCGTCCTACGAGCAGTACTTC
few,TRBJ2-1,TRBV7-7,.,CASSLPGRLNEQFF,TGTGCCAGCAGCTTACCGGGCAGACTCAATGAGCAGTTCTTC
few,TRBJ2-6,TRBV2,.,CATELWTGSGANVLTF,TGTGCCACTGAACTCTGGACGGGCTCTGGGGCCAACGTCCTGACTTTC
few,TRBJ2-7,TRBV7-2,.,CASSLARDRSYEQYF,TGTGCCAGCAGCTTAGCGCGGGACAGATCCTACGAGCAGTACTTC
.,TRBJ2-6,TRBV18,TRBD2,CASSPRGLAGGPGANVLTF,TGTGCCAGCTCACCACGGGGACTAGCGGGAGGACCTGGGGCCAACGTCCTGACTTTC
few,TRBJ2-1,TRBV7-8,TRBD2,CASSLGAGGHGNEQFF,TGTGCCAGCAGCTTAGGAGCGGGAGGACACGGGAATGAGCAGTTCTTC